This TCR beta chain was documented in a study of tumor-infiltrating lymphocytes in primary liver carcinoma. Points from the study as a whole: Tumors had a significantly higher top-250-clone fraction than blood (p = 0.039).

The researchers produced TCR beta cDNA from roughly 500 ng total RNA with a constant-region primer. Researchers made the TCR beta libraries by running three nested multiplex PCR rounds with slightly modified ARM-PCR. TRBV1-TRBV30 forward primers paired with a C-beta reverse primer drove the first two PCR rounds, about 9 cycles each. TCRdb recomputed calls from the multiplex PCR reads with MiXCR, one row per CDR3 protein. The data show about 190,000 distinct CDR3 sequences, around four fifths seen once. The source material, roughly 18-32 mg of unsorted bulk tissue, was used to co-extract RNA and DNA. Tumor samples uniformly had over 85% viable tumor cells. A few counts support this clonotype. Its specificity is unknown. A much larger clone lies one base from this, so it may be a read error. The germline gives CDR1 SGHDT, CDR2 YYEEEE. This CDR3 is 13 amino acids long. With 2 bases removed from V and 6 bases from J, the gap between germline ends came to 6 bases.

The V call is TRBV5-6, the J call TRBJ2-6, with no clear D. Material: tumor tissue from primary liver carcinoma. The TCR was taken from a middle-aged man with primary liver carcinoma and hepatitis B virus infection. Here the CDR3 reads CASSLPQANVLTF. The CDR3 bases are TGTGCCAGCAGCTTACCACAGGCCAACGTCCTGACTTTC.